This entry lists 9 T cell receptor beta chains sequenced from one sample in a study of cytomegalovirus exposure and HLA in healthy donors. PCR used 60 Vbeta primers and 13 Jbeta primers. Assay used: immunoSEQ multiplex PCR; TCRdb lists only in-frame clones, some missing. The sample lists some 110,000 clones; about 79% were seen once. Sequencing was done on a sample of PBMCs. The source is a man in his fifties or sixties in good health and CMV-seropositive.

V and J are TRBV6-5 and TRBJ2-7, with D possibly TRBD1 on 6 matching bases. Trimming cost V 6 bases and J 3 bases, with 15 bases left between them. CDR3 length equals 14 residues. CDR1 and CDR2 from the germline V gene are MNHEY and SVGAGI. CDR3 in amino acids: CASRGALSNYEQYF. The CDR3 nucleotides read TGTGCCAGCAGGGGGGCTTTATCGAACTACGAGCAGTACTTC.

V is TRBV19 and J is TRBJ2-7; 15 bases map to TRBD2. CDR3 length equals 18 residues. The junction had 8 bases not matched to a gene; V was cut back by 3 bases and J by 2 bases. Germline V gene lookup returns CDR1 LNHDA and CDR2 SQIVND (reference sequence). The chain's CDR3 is CASSMTGTSGGRTYEQYF. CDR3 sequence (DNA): TGTGCCAGTAGTATGACGGGGACTAGCGGGGGGCGGACCTACGAGCAGTACTTC.

The DNA of the CDR3 is TGTGCCAGTAGCCAGGGGGTAGATGGAAACACCATATATTTT. Its protein is CASSQGVDGNTIYF. The V call is TRBV19, the J call TRBJ1-3; 7 bases line up with TRBD1. Germline trimming cut 6 bases from V and 3 bases from J; bases unmatched to any gene: 5. From germline, CDR1 is LNHDA and CDR2 SQIVND (reference sequence). CDR3 length equals 14 residues.

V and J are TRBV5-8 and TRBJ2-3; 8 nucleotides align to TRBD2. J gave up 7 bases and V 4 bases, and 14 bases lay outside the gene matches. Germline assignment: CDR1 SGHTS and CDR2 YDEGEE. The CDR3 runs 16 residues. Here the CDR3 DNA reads TGTGCCAGCAGCCCCAGGGTCAGCGGGGGAAAGCATACGCAGTATTTT. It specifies CASSPRVSGGKHTQYF.

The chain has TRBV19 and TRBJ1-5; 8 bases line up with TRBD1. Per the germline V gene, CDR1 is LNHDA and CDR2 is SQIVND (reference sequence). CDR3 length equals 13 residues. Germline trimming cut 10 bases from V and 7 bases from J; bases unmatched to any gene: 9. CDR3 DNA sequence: TGTGCCACCGAGGACAGGGCCGGACAGCCCCAGCATTTT. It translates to CATEDRAGQPQHF.

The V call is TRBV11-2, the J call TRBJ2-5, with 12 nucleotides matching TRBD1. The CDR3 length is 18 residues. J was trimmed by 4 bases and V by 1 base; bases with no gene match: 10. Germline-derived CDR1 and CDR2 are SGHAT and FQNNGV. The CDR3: CASSLGEGQGAFGETQYF. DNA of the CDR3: TGTGCCAGCAGCTTAGGGGAGGGACAGGGGGCATTTGGAGAGACCCAGTACTTC.

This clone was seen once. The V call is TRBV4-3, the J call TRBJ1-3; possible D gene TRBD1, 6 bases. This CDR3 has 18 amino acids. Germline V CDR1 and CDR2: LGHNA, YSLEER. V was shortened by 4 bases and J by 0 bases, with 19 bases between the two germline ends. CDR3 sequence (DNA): TGCGCCAGCAGCCGGACAGCCGGGACACCAGACTCTGGAAACACCATATATTTT. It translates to CASSRTAGTPDSGNTIYF.

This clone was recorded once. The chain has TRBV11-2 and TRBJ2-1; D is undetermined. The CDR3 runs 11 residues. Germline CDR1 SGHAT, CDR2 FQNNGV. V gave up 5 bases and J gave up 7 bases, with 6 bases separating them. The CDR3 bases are TGTGCCAGCAGCCTACGAAATGAGCAGTTCTTC. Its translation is CASSLRNEQFF. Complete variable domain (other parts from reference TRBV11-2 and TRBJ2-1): EAGVAQSPRYKIIEKRQSVAFWCNPISGHATLYWYQQILGQGPKLLIQFQNNGVVDDSQLPKDRFSAERLKGVDSTLKIQPAKLEDSAVYLCASSLRNEQFFGPGTRLTVL.

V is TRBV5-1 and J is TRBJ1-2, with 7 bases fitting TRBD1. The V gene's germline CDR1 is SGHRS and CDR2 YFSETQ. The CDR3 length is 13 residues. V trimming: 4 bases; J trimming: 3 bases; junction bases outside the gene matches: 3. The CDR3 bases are TGCGCCAGCAGCATCGACAGGGACTATGGCTACACCTTC. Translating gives CASSIDRDYGYTF.